These 10 T cell receptor beta chains share one sample of origin, sequenced in a study of blood T cell repertoires in COVID-19. TCRdb's table, derived via immunoSEQ multiplex PCR, lists solely in-frame clones and lacks some. The data contain some 350,000 clones, roughly 86% of them seen just once; the ten biggest clones take up 3%. The sample comprised peripheral blood. These receptors all come from a human donor in a cohort sampled during active COVID-19.

The chain couples TRBV3-1 (or the pseudogene TRBV3-2) to TRBJ2-7, with D tentatively TRBD2 (5 bases). Germline V CDR1 and CDR2: LGHDT, YNNKEL (reference sequence). This CDR3 spans 16 amino acids. V was pared by 1 base and J by 6 bases, with 19 bases between. DNA of the CDR3: TGTGCCAGCAGCCAAGTGCCAGACGGAGGCCTCGGCGAGCAGTACTTC. Its protein is CASSQVPDGGLGEQYF.

The chain links TRBV4-1 to TRBJ2-4; the match to TRBD2 covers 12 bases. The CDR3 is 15 amino acids. The V segment lost 4 bases and the J segment 8 bases; nucleotides outside the gene matches: 6. Germline assignment: CDR1 MGHRA and CDR2 YSYEKL. CDR3 protein: CASSRLAGVRDIQYF. The DNA for the CDR3 is TGCGCCAGCAGCCGACTAGCGGGAGTAAGGGACATTCAGTACTTC.

The CDR3 here is CAWSDGVMNTEAFF. The DNA of the CDR3 is TGTGCCTGGAGCGACGGGGTTATGAACACTGAAGCTTTCTTT. The chain carries TRBV30 and TRBJ1-1; D not certain. The CDR3 covers 14 residues. V gave up 3 bases and J gave up 0 bases, with 11 bases separating them. Germline loops: CDR1 GTSNPN, CDR2 SVGIG (reference sequence). Looking up the rest from reference TRBV30 and TRBJ1-1 gives the full variable domain: SQTIHQWPATLVQPVGSPLSLECTVEGTSNPNLYWYRQAAGRGLQLLFYSVGIGQISSEVPQNLSASRPQDRQFILSSKKLLLSDSGFYLCAWSDGVMNTEAFFGQGTRLTVV.

This chain links TRBV9 with TRBJ1-4; D gene unclear. Germline CDR1 reads SGDLS; CDR2 reads YYNGEE. The CDR3 runs to 14 residues. Trimming took 0 bases from V and 4 from J, leaving 7 bases between them. The CDR3 region is CASSVAGYNEKLFF. CDR3 DNA: TGTGCCAGCAGCGTAGCCGGGTATAATGAAAAACTGTTTTTT.

V is TRBV4-1 and J is TRBJ2-1; 8 bases are shared with TRBD2. V shed 5 bases, J shed 4 bases, and the junction held 7 bases outside the gene matches. Germline V gene data show CDR1 as MGHRA and CDR2 as YSYEKL. The CDR3 sequence is 15 residues long. CDR3 sequence (DNA): TGCGCCAGCAGCTACCAAGCGGGAGAGTACAATGAGCAGTTCTTC. Amino acid sequence: CASSYQAGEYNEQFF.

The chain carries TRBV11-2 and TRBJ2-7; D is possibly TRBD1 (5 bases). The DNA end is a closer match to TRBJ2-1, so the J assignment may be wrong. Germline CDR1 reads SGHAT; CDR2 reads FQNNGV. This CDR3 spans 12 amino acids. The CDR3 DNA reads as TGTGCCAGCAGCTTCTCAGGGAATGAGCAGTTCTTC. Its protein product is CASSFSGNEQFF.

The chain carries TRBV3-1 (or the pseudogene TRBV3-2) and TRBJ2-1, with 8 positions matching TRBD1. The CDR3 is made up of 15 amino acids. Germline values: CDR1 LGHDT, CDR2 YNNKEL (reference sequence). The junction had 9 bases not matched to a gene; V was cut back by 4 bases and J by 7 bases. The CDR3 bases are TGTGCCAGCAGCCCGACCGGGACAGGCACTAATGAGCAGTTCTTC. Protein product: CASSPTGTGTNEQFF.

This clone was seen only once. The chain is built from TRBV27 and TRBJ2-7, with 7 bases lining up with TRBD2. The J segment lost 3 bases and the V segment lost 2 bases, leaving 4 bases of the junction unmatched. Germline CDR1 and CDR2: MNHEY and SMNVEV (reference sequence). The CDR3 totals 14 residues. The CDR3 loop is CASSLRGRGYEQYF. DNA for the CDR3: TGTGCCAGCAGTTTACGGGGGAGGGGCTACGAGCAGTACTTC.

The rearrangement uses TRBV4-1 and TRBJ2-7; no clear D gene. The CDR3 is 14 amino acids. V was cut by 1 base and J by 3 bases, with 10 bases left in between. Germline V lookup: CDR1 MGHRA, CDR2 YSYEKL. The CDR3 nucleotides read TGCGCCAGCAGCCAAGTTAGTCTTTACTACGAGCAGTACTTC. Its protein product is CASSQVSLYYEQYF.

The chain uses TRBV9 and TRBJ2-5; 9 bases line up with TRBD2. There are 15 residues in the CDR3. The J segment lost 5 bases and the V segment lost 1 base, leaving 6 bases of the junction unmatched. In germline, CDR1 is SGDLS, CDR2 YYNGEE. The CDR3 DNA follows: TGTGCCAGCAGCGTAACCGGGACTAGCACGGAGACCCAGTACTTC. This translates into CASSVTGTSTETQYF. Full variable domain (missing parts from reference TRBV9 and TRBJ2-5): DSGVTQTPKHLITATGQRVTLRCSPRSGDLSVYWYQQSLDQGLQFLIQYYNGEERAKGNILERFSAQQFPDLHSELNLSSLELGDSALYFCASSVTGTSTETQYFGPGTRLLVL.